This TCR beta chain was documented in a study of T-cell memory formation after mild COVID-19. V was clipped by 6 bases and J by 5 bases, with 14 bases between them. CDR1 is MNHGY, CDR2 SVAAGI, per germline. The CDR3 is 13 residues long. A single record per CDR3 protein comes from TCRdb applying MiXCR to the 5' RACE reads. The table has 300,000 to 400,000 distinct CDR3 sequences, approximately 27% seen once. The rearrangement links TRBV6-9 to TRBJ2-7; D not resolved. The sample was PBMCs or a T cell subset sorted from them (not recorded which). This clonotype originated in an adult woman who had mild COVID-19 (a few samples of this study predate the infection). Cell type and time point are not known. The CDR3 DNA is TGTGCCAGCAGATACCTCCCCCCGCACGAGCAGTACTTC. Its translation is CASRYLPPHEQYF.